Listed below are T cell receptor beta chains from one sample, sequenced in a study of blood T cell repertoires in COVID-19. Libraries were prepared by immunoSEQ multiplex PCR; TCRdb keeps only in-frame clonotypes and omits some of them. The repertoire has about 240,000 clones, around 83% of them found once; the top ten carry roughly 12%. What was sequenced was peripheral blood. These receptors were taken from an older woman with active or convalescent COVID-19. CDR3s include the opening cysteine and the closing phenylalanine or tryptophan. Fields, in order: J gene, V gene, clone size, D gene, CDR3 DNA, CDR3 protein. A D gene is named only where the DNA matches it firmly. A row's size may be missing; if present it is once, few, many or a size class.

J gene: TRBJ1-1; V gene: TRBV5-6; clone size: once; D gene: TRBD1; CDR3 DNA: TGTGCCAGCAGCATGTACCTGGGACAGGTGGTGACTGAAGCTTTCTTT; CDR3 protein: CASSMYLGQVVTEAFF
J gene: TRBJ2-1; V gene: TRBV21-1; clone size: NA; D gene: NA; CDR3 DNA: TGTGCCACCCTCAACCGGGCTAGCGGGGGGGCACATGAGCAGTTCTTC; CDR3 protein: CATLNRASGGAHEQFF
J gene: TRBJ2-7; V gene: TRBV2; clone size: NA; D gene: NA; CDR3 DNA: TGTGCCAGCAGTGAAGCAGGAGTAAGCTCCTACGAGCAGTACTTC; CDR3 protein: CASSEAGVSSYEQYF
J gene: TRBJ1-6; V gene: TRBV27; clone size: few; D gene: NA; CDR3 DNA: TGTGCCAGCAGCCGGTCCGACAGCCTCAATTCACCCCTCCACTTT; CDR3 protein: CASSRSDSLNSPLHF
J gene: TRBJ1-3; V gene: TRBV2; clone size: NA; D gene: NA; CDR3 DNA: TGTGCCAGCAGGCAGACATTGGGCGGAAACACCATATATTTT; CDR3 protein: CASRQTLGGNTIYF
J gene: TRBJ1-1; V gene: TRBV9; clone size: NA; D gene: NA; CDR3 DNA: TGTGCCAGCAGGACCCAGGAACCCCCCTTGGTTTGGGGGGGAGCTTTCTTT; CDR3 protein: CASRTQEPPLVWGGAFF
J gene: TRBJ1-4; V gene: TRBV30; clone size: few; D gene: NA; CDR3 DNA: TGTGCCTGGAGTGGGAGGGGAACTAATGAAAAACTGTTTTTT; CDR3 protein: CAWSGRGTNEKLFF
J gene: TRBJ1-4; V gene: TRBV18; clone size: NA; D gene: TRBD1; CDR3 DNA: TGTGCCAGCTCACCCCTGCTGGACAGGGAAAAACTGTTTTTT; CDR3 protein: CASSPLLDREKLFF
J gene: TRBJ1-1; V gene: TRBV18; clone size: NA; D gene: TRBD1; CDR3 DNA: TGTGCCAGCTCACCCGGGACAGGTGGGGTCTGGGGTGAAGCTTTCTTT; CDR3 protein: CASSPGTGGVWGEAFF
J gene: TRBJ1-3; V gene: TRBV5-1; clone size: NA; D gene: NA; CDR3 DNA: TGCGCCAGCAGCGACCTTCGTACGGACATAGGATCTGGAAACACCATATATTTT; CDR3 protein: CASSDLRTDIGSGNTIYF
J gene: TRBJ2-1; V gene: TRBV9; clone size: NA; D gene: TRBD2; CDR3 DNA: TGTGCCAGCAGCGTAGTTGCTAGCGGGGGGATCTACAATGAGCAGTTCTTC; CDR3 protein: CASSVVASGGIYNEQFF
J gene: TRBJ2-5; V gene: TRBV7-3; clone size: few; D gene: TRBD2; CDR3 DNA: TGTGCCAGCAGCACCGGGGCGGGGGTACAAGAGACCCAGTACTTC; CDR3 protein: CASSTGAGVQETQYF
J gene: TRBJ2-5; V gene: TRBV7-2; clone size: NA; D gene: TRBD2; CDR3 DNA: TGTGCCAGCAGCTTAGCGCCTAGCGGGGGCCAAGAGACCCAGTACTTC; CDR3 protein: CASSLAPSGGQETQYF
J gene: TRBJ2-3; V gene: TRBV3-1/TRBV3-2; clone size: NA; D gene: NA; CDR3 DNA: TGTGCCAGCAGCCCTCAGGGGCGGATCCCGTATTTT; CDR3 protein: CASSPQGRIPYF
J gene: TRBJ1-5; V gene: TRBV30; clone size: NA; D gene: NA; CDR3 DNA: TGTGCCTGGAGCGAGGGAGGACAGCCCCAGCATTTT; CDR3 protein: CAWSEGGQPQHF
J gene: TRBJ1-2; V gene: TRBV19; clone size: NA; D gene: TRBD1; CDR3 DNA: TGTGCCAGTAGAAGCCGGGACAGGGGCTATGGCTACACCTTC; CDR3 protein: CASRSRDRGYGYTF
J gene: TRBJ1-2; V gene: TRBV6-2/TRBV6-3; clone size: NA; D gene: TRBD1; CDR3 DNA: TGTGCCAGCAGCACAGAGGGGGCGCAAAGCTATGGCTACACCTTC; CDR3 protein: CASSTEGAQSYGYTF
J gene: TRBJ2-1; V gene: TRBV5-8; clone size: NA; D gene: NA; CDR3 DNA: TGTGCCAGCAGCTTGGGCAGGGCCCGATACAATGAGCAGTTCTTC; CDR3 protein: CASSLGRARYNEQFF
J gene: TRBJ1-2; V gene: TRBV19; clone size: once; D gene: TRBD1; CDR3 DNA: TGTGCCAGTAGTATAGTTGGATCAGGGGGCTGGCTTGACGATGGCTACACCTTC; CDR3 protein: CASSIVGSGGWLDDGYTF
J gene: TRBJ2-6; V gene: TRBV4-1; clone size: NA; D gene: TRBD1; CDR3 DNA: TGCGCCAGCAGCCAAGGTTTAGGGACAGTTCACTCTGGGGCCAACGTCCTGACTTTC; CDR3 protein: CASSQGLGTVHSGANVLTF
J gene: TRBJ1-1; V gene: TRBV6-5; clone size: NA; D gene: TRBD1; CDR3 DNA: TGTGCCAGCAGCATAGACAGGGAGAGGACTGAAGCTTTCTTT; CDR3 protein: CASSIDRERTEAFF
J gene: TRBJ2-7; V gene: TRBV3-1/TRBV3-2; clone size: NA; D gene: TRBD2; CDR3 DNA: TGTGCCAGCAGCCAAGGGCGGGGGGCCATTGCCGAGCAGTACTTC; CDR3 protein: CASSQGRGAIAEQYF
J gene: TRBJ2-7; V gene: TRBV6-5; clone size: NA; D gene: TRBD2; CDR3 DNA: TGTGCCAGCAGTTACAGCTTAGCGGGGGGGCCCTACGAGCAGTACTTC; CDR3 protein: CASSYSLAGGPYEQYF
J gene: TRBJ1-1; V gene: TRBV19; clone size: NA; D gene: NA; CDR3 DNA: TGTGCCAGTAGCAAACAGGGATTGGGCACTGAAGCTTTCTTT; CDR3 protein: CASSKQGLGTEAFF
J gene: TRBJ2-7; V gene: TRBV3-1/TRBV3-2; clone size: NA; D gene: NA; CDR3 DNA: TGTGCCAGCAGCCAACGCGGCCGGAGCTACGAGCAGTACTTC; CDR3 protein: CASSQRGRSYEQYF
J gene: TRBJ2-7; V gene: TRBV7-8; clone size: few; D gene: TRBD2; CDR3 DNA: TGTGCCAGCAGTCTTCTCCTAGCGGGATTACCCTACGAGCAGTACTTC; CDR3 protein: CASSLLLAGLPYEQYF
J gene: TRBJ2-2; V gene: TRBV9; clone size: NA; D gene: NA; CDR3 DNA: TGTGCCAGCAGCCCCTTAGACTACCATACCGGGGAGCTGTTTTTT; CDR3 protein: CASSPLDYHTGELFF
J gene: TRBJ1-2; V gene: TRBV6-2/TRBV6-3; clone size: NA; D gene: NA; CDR3 DNA: TGTGCCAGCACCCCCGTGGACAGAGCTAACTATGGCTACACCTTC; CDR3 protein: CASTPVDRANYGYTF
J gene: TRBJ2-7; V gene: TRBV20-1; clone size: NA; D gene: TRBD2; CDR3 DNA: TGCAGTGCTAGTGAGGCTAGCGGGGGTGCCTACGAGCAGTACTTC; CDR3 protein: CSASEASGGAYEQYF
J gene: TRBJ1-4; V gene: TRBV2; clone size: NA; D gene: NA; CDR3 DNA: TGTGCCAGCAGTAGAGAACAGGGCCCTAATGAAAAACTGTTTTTT; CDR3 protein: CASSREQGPNEKLFF
J gene: TRBJ1-1; V gene: TRBV19; clone size: NA; D gene: NA; CDR3 DNA: TGTGCCAGTACTACAGGGATAGTTGCGAACACTGAAGCTTTCTTT; CDR3 protein: CASTTGIVANTEAFF